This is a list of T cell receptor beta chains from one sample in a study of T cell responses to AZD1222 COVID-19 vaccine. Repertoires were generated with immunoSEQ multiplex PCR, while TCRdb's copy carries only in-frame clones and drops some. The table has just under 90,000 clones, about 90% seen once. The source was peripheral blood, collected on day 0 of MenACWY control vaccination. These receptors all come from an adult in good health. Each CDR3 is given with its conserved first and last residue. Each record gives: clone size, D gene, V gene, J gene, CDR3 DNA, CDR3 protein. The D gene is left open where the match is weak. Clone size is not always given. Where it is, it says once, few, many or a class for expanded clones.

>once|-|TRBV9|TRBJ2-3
TGTGCCAGCAGCGTATCACCGGGGATCGGCACAGATACGCAGTATTTT
CASSVSPGIGTDTQYF
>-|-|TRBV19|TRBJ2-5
TGTGCCAGTAGTATAGCCTCGTACCAAGAGACCCAGTACTTC
CASSIASYQETQYF
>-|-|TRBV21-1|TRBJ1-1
TGTGCCAGCAGCTCCTCGGGGGACAGCCCTATGAACACTGAAGCTTTCTTT
CASSSSGDSPMNTEAFF
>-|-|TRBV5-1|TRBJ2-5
TGCGCCAGCAGCTTGGATGGAGACAGGGAGACCCAGTACTTC
CASSLDGDRETQYF
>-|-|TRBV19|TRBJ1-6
TGTGCCAGTAGTATTTCGGCCCCTAACTATAATTCACCCCTCCACTTT
CASSISAPNYNSPLHF
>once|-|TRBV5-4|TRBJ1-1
TGTGCCAGCAGCTTGGTGCCGATTTTGAACACTGAAGCTTTCTTT
CASSLVPILNTEAFF
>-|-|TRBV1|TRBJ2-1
TGCACCAGCAGCCACGACCTCGTTCTAAGCTCCTACAATGAGCAGTTCTTC
CTSSHDLVLSSYNEQFF
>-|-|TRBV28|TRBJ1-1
TGTGCCAGCAGCCCCGCATGGCCGAACACTGAAGCTTTCTTT
CASSPAWPNTEAFF
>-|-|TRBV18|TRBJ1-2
TGTGCCAGCTCACCACCCGACAAACATAACTATGGCTACACCTTC
CASSPPDKHNYGYTF
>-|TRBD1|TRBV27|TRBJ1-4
TGTGCCAGCAGTTTATCGTGGGGAGACAGGGCTGAAAAACTGTTTTTT
CASSLSWGDRAEKLFF
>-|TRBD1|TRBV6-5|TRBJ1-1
TGTGCCAGCAGTCGGGGGACAGATGAAGCTTTCTTT
CASSRGTDEAFF
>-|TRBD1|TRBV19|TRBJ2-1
TGTGCCAGTAGTTCTAGGACAGGAAAGACTAATGAGCAGTTCTTC
CASSSRTGKTNEQFF
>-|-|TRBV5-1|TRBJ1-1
TGCGCCAGCAGCGAACCCGACCGTGAAGCTTTCTTT
CASSEPDREAFF
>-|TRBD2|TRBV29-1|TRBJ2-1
TGCAGCGTTTCGCCCCTAGCGGGGGGGAGCTCCTACAATGAGCAGTTCTTC
CSVSPLAGGSSYNEQFF
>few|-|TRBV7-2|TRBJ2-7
TGTGCCAGCAGCCTGCCGGGACGGACATACGAGCAGTACTTC
CASSLPGRTYEQYF
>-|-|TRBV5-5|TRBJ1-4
TGTGCCAGCAGCTTGGCCGGAGCGGGCAATGAAAAACTGTTTTTT
CASSLAGAGNEKLFF
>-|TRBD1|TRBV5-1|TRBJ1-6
TGCGCCAGCAGCTCCACGGGACAGAATAATTCACCCCTCCACTTT
CASSSTGQNNSPLHF
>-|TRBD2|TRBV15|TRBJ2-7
TGTGCCACCAGCAGAGCCAGCGGGGGGTTCTACGAGCAGTACTTC
CATSRASGGFYEQYF
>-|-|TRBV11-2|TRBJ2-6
TGTGCCAGCAGCCGGACAGCAGCCTCTGGGGCCAACGTCCTGACTTTC
CASSRTAASGANVLTF
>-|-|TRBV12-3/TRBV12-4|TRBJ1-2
TGTGCCAGCACCCCAGGGGCTAACTATGGCTACACCTTC
CASTPGANYGYTF
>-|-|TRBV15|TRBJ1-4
TGTGCCACCTCTGGGGGGGGTGGTAATGAAAAACTGTTTTTT
CATSGGGGNEKLFF
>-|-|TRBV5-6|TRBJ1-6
TGTGCCAGCTTCCGAGGGCAGCGTTATAATTCACCCCTCCACTTT
CASFRGQRYNSPLHF
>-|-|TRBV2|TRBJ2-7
TGTGCCAGCAACATACAGGGCTCCTACGAGCAGTACTTC
CASNIQGSYEQYF
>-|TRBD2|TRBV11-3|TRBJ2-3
TGTGCCAGCAGCTTACGGGGAGGGCGCACAGATACGCAGTATTTT
CASSLRGGRTDTQYF
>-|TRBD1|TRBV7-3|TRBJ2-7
TGTGCCAGCAGCTTAAGGCCAGGGGGCGGTTACTACGAGCAGTACTTC
CASSLRPGGGYYEQYF
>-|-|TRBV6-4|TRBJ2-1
TGTGCCAGCAGTGATCGCGATTTGGGCGTCTACAATGAGCAGTTCTTC
CASSDRDLGVYNEQFF
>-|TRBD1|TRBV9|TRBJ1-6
TGTGCCAGCAGCGTAGGCAGGGGGCTTTATTCACCCCTCCACTTT
CASSVGRGLYSPLHF
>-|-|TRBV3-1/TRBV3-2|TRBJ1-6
TGTGCCAGCAGCCAGAACCGGGCCCCAGAAGACTCACCCCTCCACTTT
CASSQNRAPEDSPLHF
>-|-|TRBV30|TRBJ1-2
TGTGCCTGGAGTGAGAGGGCAGTACTCTATGGCTACACCTTC
CAWSERAVLYGYTF
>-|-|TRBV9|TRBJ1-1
TGTGCCAGCAGCGTCTCTAGGGAGACTGAAGCTTTCTTT
CASSVSRETEAFF
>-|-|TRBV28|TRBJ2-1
TGTGCCAGCAGTTTAGGGTCCCTAGGGGAGCAGTTCTTC
CASSLGSLGEQFF
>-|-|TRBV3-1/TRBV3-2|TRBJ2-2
TGTGCCAGCAGCGGACAGATGGCCACCGGGGAGCTGTTTTTT
CASSGQMATGELFF
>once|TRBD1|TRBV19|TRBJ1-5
TGTGCCAGTAGTAAGACAGGGGGCCGCTATAGCAATCAGCCCCAGCATTTT
CASSKTGGRYSNQPQHF
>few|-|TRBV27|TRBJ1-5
TGTGCCAGCAGTTCCGGGTTGGGGCCCCAGCATTTT
CASSSGLGPQHF
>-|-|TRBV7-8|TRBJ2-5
TGTGCCAGCAGCCGATCAGAAGAGACCCAGTACTTC
CASSRSEETQYF
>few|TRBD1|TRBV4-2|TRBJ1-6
TGTGCCAGCAGCCAGGAGACAGGGGGGAATTCACCCCTCCACTTT
CASSQETGGNSPLHF
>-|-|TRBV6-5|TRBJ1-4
TGTGCCAGCAGTTACTCTGGGACAAGGGGGGAAAAACTGTTTTTT
CASSYSGTRGEKLFF
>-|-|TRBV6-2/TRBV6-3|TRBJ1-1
TGTGCCAGCAGTTACGTTGTCGGGGGGGGTGATACTGAAGCTTTCTTT
CASSYVVGGGDTEAFF
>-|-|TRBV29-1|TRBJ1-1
TGCAGCGTTACGAGGGGCGCGAACACTGAAGCTTTCTTT
CSVTRGANTEAFF
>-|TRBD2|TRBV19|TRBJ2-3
TGTGCCAGTAGTCCCATCGGCGGGGGGTTCACAGATACGCAGTATTTT
CASSPIGGGFTDTQYF
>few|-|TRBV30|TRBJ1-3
TGTGCCTGGGGCGGCGCGGAGTCTTCGCTGAGATCCGGGCGATCTGGAAACACCATATATTTT
CAWGGAESSLRSGRSGNTIYF
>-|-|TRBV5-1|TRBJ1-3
TGCGCCAGCAGCCCCCAGGGCGGCGGTGTCTCTGGAAACACCATATATTTT
CASSPQGGGVSGNTIYF
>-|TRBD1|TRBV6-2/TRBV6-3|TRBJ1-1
TGTGCCAGCAGTCCCTTCGACAGGGGCGCTGAAGCTTTCTTT
CASSPFDRGAEAFF
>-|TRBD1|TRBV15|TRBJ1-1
TGTGCCACCAGCAGAAATTCCGGGACAGGGCGTAACACTGAAGCTTTCTTT
CATSRNSGTGRNTEAFF
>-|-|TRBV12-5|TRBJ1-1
TGTGCTAGTGGTTTGTTTGAAAGGGCTTCGGAAGCTTTCTTT
CASGLFERASEAFF
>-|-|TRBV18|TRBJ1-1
TGTGCCAGCTCACCCCGGGTTCAAGACACTGAAGCTTTCTTT
CASSPRVQDTEAFF
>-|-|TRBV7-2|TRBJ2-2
TGTGCCAGCTTCTTGGCCACCCTGGGGACCGGGGAGCTGTTTTTT
CASFLATLGTGELFF
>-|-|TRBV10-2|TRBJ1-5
TGCGCCAGCAGTGAGACCGGCAATCAGCCCCAGCATTTT
CASSETGNQPQHF
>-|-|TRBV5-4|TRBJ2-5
TGTGCCAGCAGCTTGGCGGTAGCGCAAGAGACCCAGTACTTC
CASSLAVAQETQYF
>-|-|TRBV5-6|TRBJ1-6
TGTGCCAGCAGAACCCCTAATTCACCCCTCCACTTT
CASRTPNSPLHF
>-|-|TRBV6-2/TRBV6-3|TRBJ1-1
TGTGCCAGCAGTTTGACAGGCGTGAACACTGAAGCTTTCTTT
CASSLTGVNTEAFF
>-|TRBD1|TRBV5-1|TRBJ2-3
TGCGCCAGCAGCTTGCAGGGACAGGGTGCAGATACGCAGTATTTT
CASSLQGQGADTQYF
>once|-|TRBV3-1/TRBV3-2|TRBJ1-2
TGTGCCAGCAGCCAAGATTATGGTCTCGGCTACACCTTC
CASSQDYGLGYTF
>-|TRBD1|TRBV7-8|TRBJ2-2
TGTGCCAGCAGACCCGGACAGGGGGCTTTTACCGGGGAGCTGTTTTTT
CASRPGQGAFTGELFF
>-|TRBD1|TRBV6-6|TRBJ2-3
TGTGCCAGCAGTCGGGACAGGGCCACAGATACGCAGTATTTT
CASSRDRATDTQYF